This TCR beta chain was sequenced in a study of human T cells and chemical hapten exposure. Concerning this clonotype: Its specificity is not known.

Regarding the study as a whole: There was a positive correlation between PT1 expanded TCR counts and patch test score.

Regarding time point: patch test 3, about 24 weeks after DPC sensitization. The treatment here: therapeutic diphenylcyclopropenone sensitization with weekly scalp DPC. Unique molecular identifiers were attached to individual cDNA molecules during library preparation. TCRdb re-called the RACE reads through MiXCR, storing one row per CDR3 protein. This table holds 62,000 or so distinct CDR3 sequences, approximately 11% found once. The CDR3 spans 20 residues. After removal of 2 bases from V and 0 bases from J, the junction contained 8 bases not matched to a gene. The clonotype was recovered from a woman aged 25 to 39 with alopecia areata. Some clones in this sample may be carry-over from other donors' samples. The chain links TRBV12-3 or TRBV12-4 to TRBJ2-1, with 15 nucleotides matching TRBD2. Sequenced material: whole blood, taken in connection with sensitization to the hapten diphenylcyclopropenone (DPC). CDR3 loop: CASSLRGLAGGPSSYNEQFF. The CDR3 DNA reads TGTGCCAGCAGTTTACGGGGACTAGCGGGGGGCCCTAGCTCCTACAATGAGCAGTTCTTC.